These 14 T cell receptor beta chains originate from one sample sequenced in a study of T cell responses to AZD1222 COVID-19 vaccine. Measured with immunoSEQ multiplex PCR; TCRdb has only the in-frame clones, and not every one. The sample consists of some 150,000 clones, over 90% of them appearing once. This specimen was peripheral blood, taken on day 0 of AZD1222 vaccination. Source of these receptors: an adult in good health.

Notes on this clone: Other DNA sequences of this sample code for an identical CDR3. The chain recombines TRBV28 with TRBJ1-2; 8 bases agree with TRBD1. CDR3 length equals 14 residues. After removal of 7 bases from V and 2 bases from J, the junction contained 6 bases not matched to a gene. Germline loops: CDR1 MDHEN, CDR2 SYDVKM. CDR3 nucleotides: TGTGCCAGCACCCTCGGACAGGGCAACTATGGCTACACCTTC. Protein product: CASTLGQGNYGYTF.

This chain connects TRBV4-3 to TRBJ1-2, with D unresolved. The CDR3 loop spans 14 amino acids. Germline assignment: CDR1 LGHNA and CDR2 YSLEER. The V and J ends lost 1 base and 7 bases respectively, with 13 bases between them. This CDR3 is CASSQGPGQTGYTF. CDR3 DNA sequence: TGCGCCAGCAGCCAAGGCCCCGGGCAAACTGGCTACACCTTC.

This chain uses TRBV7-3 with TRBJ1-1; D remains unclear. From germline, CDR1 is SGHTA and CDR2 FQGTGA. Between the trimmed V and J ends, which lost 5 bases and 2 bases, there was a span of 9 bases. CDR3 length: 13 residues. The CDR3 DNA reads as TGTGCCAGCAGCCCTGGGTTAAACACTGAAGCTTTCTTT. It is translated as CASSPGLNTEAFF. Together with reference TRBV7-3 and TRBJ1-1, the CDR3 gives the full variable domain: GAGVSQTPSNKVTEKGKYVELRCDPISGHTALYWYRQSLGQGPEFLIYFQGTGAADDSGLPNDRFFAVRPEGSVSTLKIQRTERGDSAVYLCASSPGLNTEAFFGQGTRLTVV.

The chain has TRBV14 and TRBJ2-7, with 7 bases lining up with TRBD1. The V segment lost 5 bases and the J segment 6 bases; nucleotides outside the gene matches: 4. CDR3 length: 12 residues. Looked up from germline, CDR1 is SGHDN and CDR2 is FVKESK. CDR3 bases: TGTGCCAGCAGCTACGCAGGGGGCGAGCAGTACTTC. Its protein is CASSYAGGEQYF.

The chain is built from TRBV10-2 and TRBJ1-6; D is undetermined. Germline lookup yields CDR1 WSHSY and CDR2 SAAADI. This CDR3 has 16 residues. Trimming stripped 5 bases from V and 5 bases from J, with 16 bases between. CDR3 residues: CASSFGGRVNNSPLHF. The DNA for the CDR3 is TGCGCCAGCAGTTTTGGTGGTCGAGTGAATAATTCACCCCTCCACTTT.

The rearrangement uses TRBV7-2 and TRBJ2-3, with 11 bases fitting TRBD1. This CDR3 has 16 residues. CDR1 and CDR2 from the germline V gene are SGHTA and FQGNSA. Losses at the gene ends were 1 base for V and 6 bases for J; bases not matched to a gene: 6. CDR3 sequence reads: CASSLVRTGGADTQYF. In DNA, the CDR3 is TGTGCCAGCAGCTTAGTCCGGACAGGGGGCGCCGATACGCAGTATTTT.

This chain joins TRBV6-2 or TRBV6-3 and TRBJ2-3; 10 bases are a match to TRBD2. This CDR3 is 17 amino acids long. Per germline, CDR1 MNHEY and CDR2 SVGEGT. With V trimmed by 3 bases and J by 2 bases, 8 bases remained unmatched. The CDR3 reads CASSYPPSGRFTDTQYF. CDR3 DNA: TGTGCCAGCAGTTATCCACCTAGCGGGAGATTCACAGATACGCAGTATTTT.

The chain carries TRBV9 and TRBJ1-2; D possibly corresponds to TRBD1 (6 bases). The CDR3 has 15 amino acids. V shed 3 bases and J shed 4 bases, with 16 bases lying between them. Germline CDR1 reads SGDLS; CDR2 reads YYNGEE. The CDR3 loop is CASSAQRGAGYGYTF. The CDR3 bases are TGTGCCAGCAGCGCCCAGCGGGGGGCTGGCTATGGCTACACCTTC. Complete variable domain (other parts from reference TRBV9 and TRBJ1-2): DSGVTQTPKHLITATGQRVTLRCSPRSGDLSVYWYQQSLDQGLQFLIQYYNGEERAKGNILERFSAQQFPDLHSELNLSSLELGDSALYFCASSAQRGAGYGYTFGSGTRLTVV.

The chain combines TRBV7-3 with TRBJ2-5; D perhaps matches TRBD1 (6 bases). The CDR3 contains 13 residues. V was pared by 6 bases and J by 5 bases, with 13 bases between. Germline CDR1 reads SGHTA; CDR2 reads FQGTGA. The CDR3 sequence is CASSNRVFETQYF. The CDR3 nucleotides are TGTGCCAGCAGTAACAGGGTTTTCGAGACCCAGTACTTC.

CDR3 DNA sequence: TGTGCCAGCAGAGTCCGGGACAGGGGGTACGAGCAGTACTTC. Translated: CASRVRDRGYEQYF. V gene TRBV6-5 combines with J gene TRBJ2-7; TRBD1 aligns across 11 bases. With 6 bases clipped from V and 4 bases from J, the junction kept 5 bases outside the gene matches. Germline V lookup: CDR1 MNHEY, CDR2 SVGAGI. CDR3 size: 14 residues.

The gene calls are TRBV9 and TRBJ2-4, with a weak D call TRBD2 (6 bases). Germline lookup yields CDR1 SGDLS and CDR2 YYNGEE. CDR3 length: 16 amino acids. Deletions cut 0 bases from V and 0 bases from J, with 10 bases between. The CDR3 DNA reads TGTGCCAGCAGCGTAGACGGGGGAGTAGCCAAAAACATTCAGTACTTC. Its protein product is CASSVDGGVAKNIQYF. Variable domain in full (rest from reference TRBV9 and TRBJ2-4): DSGVTQTPKHLITATGQRVTLRCSPRSGDLSVYWYQQSLDQGLQFLIQYYNGEERAKGNILERFSAQQFPDLHSELNLSSLELGDSALYFCASSVDGGVAKNIQYFGAGTRLSVL.

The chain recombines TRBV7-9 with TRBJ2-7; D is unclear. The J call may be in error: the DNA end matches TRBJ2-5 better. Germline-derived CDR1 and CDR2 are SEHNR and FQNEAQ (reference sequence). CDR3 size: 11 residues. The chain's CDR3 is CASSEIQTQYF. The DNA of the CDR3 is TGTGCCAGCAGCGAAATCCAGACCCAGTACTTC.

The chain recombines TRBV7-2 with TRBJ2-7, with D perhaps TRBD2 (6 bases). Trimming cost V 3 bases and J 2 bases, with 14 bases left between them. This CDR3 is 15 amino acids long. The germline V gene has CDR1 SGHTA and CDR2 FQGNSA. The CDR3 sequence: CASSLSRGSTYEQYF. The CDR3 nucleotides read TGTGCCAGCAGCTTGTCACGGGGGTCGACCTACGAGCAGTACTTC.

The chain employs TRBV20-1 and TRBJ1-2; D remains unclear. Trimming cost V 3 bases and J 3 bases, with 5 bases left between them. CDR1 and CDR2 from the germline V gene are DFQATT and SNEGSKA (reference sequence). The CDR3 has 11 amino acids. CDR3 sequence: CSASYDYGYTF. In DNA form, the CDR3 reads TGCAGTGCTAGTTACGACTATGGCTACACCTTC.